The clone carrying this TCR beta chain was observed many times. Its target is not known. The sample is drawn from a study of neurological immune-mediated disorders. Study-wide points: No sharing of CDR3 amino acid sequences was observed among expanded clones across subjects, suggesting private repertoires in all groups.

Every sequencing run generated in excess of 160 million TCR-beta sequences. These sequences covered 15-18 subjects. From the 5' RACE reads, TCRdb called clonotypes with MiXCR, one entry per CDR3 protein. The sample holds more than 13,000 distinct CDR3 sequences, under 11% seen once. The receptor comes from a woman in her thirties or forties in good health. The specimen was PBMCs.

CDR3 in DNA: TGTGCCAGCAGTACCGAATTCAGGGTAGCGGCTGAAGCTTTCTTT. This codes for CASSTEFRVAAEAFF. J is TRBJ1-1 and V is TRBV6-5, with D perhaps matching TRBD1 (5 bases). V lost 5 bases to trimming and J lost 6 bases, with 19 bases between them. This CDR3 comprises 15 residues. Germline assignment: CDR1 MNHEY and CDR2 SVGAGI.